The clone carrying this TCR beta chain came up a few times. Using immunoSEQ multiplex PCR, the repertoire was profiled, and TCRdb retains in-frame clones only, with some absent. The repertoire includes 200,000 to 250,000 clones, approximately 86% of them detected once, and roughly 10% sits in the top ten. The data were obtained in a study of blood T cell repertoires in COVID-19. Overall study context: The United States, Italy and Spain supplied acute and convalescent COVID-19 samples.

The Seattle patients, enrolled during active infection, were followed longitudinally. The junction had 2 bases not matched to a gene; V was cut back by 1 base and J by 2 bases. CDR1 MGHRA and CDR2 YSYEKL come from the germline V gene. The CDR3 loop spans 16 amino acids. J is TRBJ1-6 and V is TRBV4-1; 7 nucleotides align to TRBD1. The sequenced material came from peripheral blood. The TCR originated in a woman in her forties or fifties with COVID-19, enrolled during active disease. CDR3 nucleotides: TGCGCCAGCAGCCAAGGAGGGACAGCCTATAATTCACCCCTCCACTTT. Amino acid sequence: CASSQGGTAYNSPLHF.